The 28 T cell receptor beta chains below were found in one sample sequenced in a study of blood T cell repertoires in COVID-19. Here immunoSEQ multiplex PCR was the method, and the copy in TCRdb shows in-frame clones only, minus some. The sample comprises about 400,000 clones, 88% of which are singletons, and approximately 2.1% rests with the top ten. Sequenced input: PBMCs or T cells enriched from blood (not recorded which). All receptors come from a woman between 35 and 50 years old with acute COVID-19.

The rearrangement uses TRBV30 and TRBJ1-2; 7 bases fit TRBD1. This CDR3 comprises 13 residues. After removal of 5 bases from V and 7 bases from J, the junction contained 10 bases not matched to a gene. The germline V gene has CDR1 GTSNPN and CDR2 SVGIG (reference sequence). The CDR3 loop is CAWGPSGGGGYTF. CDR3 bases: TGTGCCTGGGGCCCCTCAGGGGGAGGTGGCTACACCTTC.

The chain joins TRBV7-9 to TRBJ1-3; D unclear. The germline V and J ends were trimmed by 6 bases and 0 bases, with 18 bases remaining between them. This CDR3 region has 17 residues. The germline gives CDR1 SEHNR, CDR2 FQNEAQ (reference sequence). CDR3 DNA: TGTGCCAGCAGTCCCGTAATAGGGAGTCTCTCTGGAAACACCATATATTTT. It encodes CASSPVIGSLSGNTIYF.

The chain uses TRBV6-5 and TRBJ1-2; 9 bases align to TRBD1. V dropped 7 bases and J dropped 2; count of bases not matched to a gene: 8. The CDR3 is 15 amino acids. Looked up from germline, CDR1 is MNHEY and CDR2 is SVGAGI. CDR3 sequence: CASILQGAGNYGYTF. CDR3 sequence (DNA): TGTGCCAGCATCCTACAGGGGGCAGGGAACTATGGCTACACCTTC.

The V and J genes are TRBV11-2 and TRBJ2-1; 10 nucleotides match TRBD2. Germline trimming cut 1 base from V and 5 bases from J; bases unmatched to any gene: 5. In germline, CDR1 is SGHAT, CDR2 FQNNGV. There are 16 residues in the CDR3. This CDR3 reads CASSLGSSGGHNEQFF. CDR3 nucleotides: TGTGCCAGCAGCTTAGGATCTAGCGGGGGACACAATGAGCAGTTCTTC.

The genes are TRBV6-5 and TRBJ2-7, with D possibly being TRBD1 (6 bases). Germline lookup yields CDR1 MNHEY and CDR2 SVGAGI. The germline V and J ends were trimmed by 2 bases and 0 bases, with 11 bases remaining between them. The CDR3 is 15 residues long. The CDR3, as DNA: TGTGCCAGCAGTTACCGAACACAGGGCTCCTACGAGCAGTACTTC. It is translated as CASSYRTQGSYEQYF.

The genes are TRBV11-3 and TRBJ1-1; no definite D call. V lost 2 bases to trimming and J lost 6 bases, with 10 bases between them. The CDR3 is 13 amino acids. CDR1 and CDR2 (germline): SGHNT, YENEEA. The CDR3 spells CASSLTIGAEAFF. CDR3 DNA sequence: TGTGCCAGCAGCTTAACTATTGGCGCTGAAGCTTTCTTT.

The chain is built from TRBV21-1 and TRBJ1-2; the table calls TRBD1, which could not be checked here. TRBV21-1 is listed as a pseudogene. This CDR3 is 16 amino acids long. The DNA for the CDR3 is TGTGCCAGCAGCAAAGAAAGGACAGGGCCCTTCCATGGCTACACCTTC. Amino acid sequence: CASSKERTGPFHGYTF.

The V call is TRBV23-1, the J call TRBJ1-1, with 10 bases identical to TRBD1. TRBV23-1 belongs to the ORF category, with a function that is uncertain. There are 18 residues in the CDR3. J gave up 1 base and V 2 bases, and 10 bases lay outside the gene matches. The CDR3 coding sequence is TGCGCCAGCAGTCAAAGTCTTGGGACAGGGGTCCCGAACACTGAAGCTTTCTTT. Amino acids: CASSQSLGTGVPNTEAFF.

This sequence joins TRBV6-5 and TRBJ1-2; the match to TRBD1 covers 7 bases. V gave up 7 bases and J gave up 1 base; unmatched junction bases: 3. CDR3 length equals 13 residues. In germline, CDR1 is MNHEY, CDR2 SVGAGI. CDR3: CASKRDSNYGYTF. Written as DNA, the CDR3 is TGTGCCAGCAAAAGGGACAGTAACTATGGCTACACCTTC.

This chain joins TRBV24-1 and TRBJ2-3; TRBD1 matches at 10 bases. Germline V gene lookup returns CDR1 KGHDR and CDR2 SFDVKD. The ends lost 1 base at V and 7 bases at J; junction bases unmatched: 7. CDR3 size: 16 residues. In DNA form, the CDR3 reads TGTGCCACCAGTGATTTTCGGACAGGGGGTTTTTATACGCAGTATTTT. Protein: CATSDFRTGGFYTQYF.

This clone came up a few times. The V gene is TRBV27, the J gene TRBJ1-1; D not certain. The CDR3 contains 13 residues. V lost 1 base to trimming and J lost 5 bases, with 8 bases between them. Germline V lookup: CDR1 MNHEY, CDR2 SMNVEV (reference sequence). The CDR3 here is CASSLFAETEAFF. The CDR3 DNA is TGTGCCAGCAGTTTATTTGCGGAGACTGAAGCTTTCTTT.

This chain joins TRBV11-2 and TRBJ1-2, with D possibly matching TRBD1 (6 bases). Per the germline V gene, CDR1 is SGHAT and CDR2 is FQNNGV. The ends were cut back, 3 bases at V and 8 bases at J, with 13 bases in the middle. This CDR3 comprises 13 residues. The CDR3 region has the DNA TGTGCCAGCAGCTTCGCTGGGGGCGGAGGCTACACCTTC. Translating gives CASSFAGGGGYTF.

A single count supports this clone. The genes are TRBV2 and TRBJ2-5; D is unresolved. Between the trimmed V and J ends, which lost 7 bases and 1 base, there was a span of 4 bases. This CDR3 region has 11 residues. Per germline, CDR1 SNHLY and CDR2 FYNNEI. In DNA form, the CDR3 reads TGTGCCAGCAATATCCAAGAGACCCAGTACTTC. Its protein is CASNIQETQYF.

The table lists this clone with a count of one. The gene calls are TRBV5-1 and TRBJ1-4, with D uncertain. CDR3 length: 14 amino acids. V was trimmed by 4 bases and J by 8 bases, leaving 15 bases between them. The germline V gene has CDR1 SGHRS and CDR2 YFSETQ. CDR3 DNA: TGCGCCAGCAGCCTCTCTGGATCGGGGGAAAAACTGTTTTTT. Its protein is CASSLSGSGEKLFF.

This clone has just a few counts. This chain uses TRBV9 with TRBJ1-2; D is perhaps TRBD1 (5 bases). The V gene lost 4 bases and the J gene lost 8 bases, with 18 bases spanning the gap. The CDR3 has 14 residues. Germline V gene sequence: CDR1 SGDLS, CDR2 YYNGEE. The CDR3 region is CASSPITGRGGYTF. Here the CDR3 DNA reads TGTGCCAGCAGCCCAATCACAGGCCGGGGGGGCTACACCTTC.

The table lists this clone with a count of one. The rearrangement joins TRBV2 to TRBJ1-1; tentatively, D is TRBD1 (6 bases). This CDR3 comprises 13 residues. Germline V lookup: CDR1 SNHLY, CDR2 FYNNEI. The V end lost 10 bases, the J end lost 1 base, and 13 bases lay between the germline ends. CDR3 DNA: TGTGCCACCCAGGACAGACAGAACACTGAAGCTTTCTTT. Its translation is CATQDRQNTEAFF.

The gene calls are TRBV10-3 and TRBJ1-2; 7 bases line up with TRBD1. CDR1 is ENHRY and CDR2 is SYGVKD in the germline V gene. This CDR3 comprises 16 residues. With V trimmed by 1 base and J by 6 bases, 11 bases remained unmatched. The CDR3 DNA reads TGTGCCATCAGTGAGTTCCCCGCGACAGGGTTTCATGGCTACACCTTC. This translates into CAISEFPATGFHGYTF.

V usage is TRBV2 and J usage is TRBJ2-3, with 9 bases aligning to TRBD2. J was trimmed by 1 base and V by 4 bases; bases with no gene match: 3. CDR3 length equals 15 residues. Per germline, CDR1 SNHLY and CDR2 FYNNEI. The CDR3 nucleotides are TGTGCCAGCAGTGCCGAGCGGGGGGGCACAGATACGCAGTATTTT. Translation: CASSAERGGTDTQYF.

A single count supports this clone. This rearrangement joins TRBV7-9 to TRBJ2-7, with unresolved D. The ends were cut back, 5 bases at V and 3 bases at J, with 8 bases in the middle. Looked up from germline, CDR1 is SEHNR and CDR2 is FQNEAQ (reference sequence). This CDR3 spans 12 amino acids. CDR3 nucleotide sequence: TGTGCCAGCAGCCCAAGAGGCTACGAGCAGTACTTC. Its translation is CASSPRGYEQYF.

The gene calls are TRBV5-4 and TRBJ2-5; no definite D call. Between the trimmed V and J ends, which lost 2 bases and 4 bases, there was a span of 12 bases. Per the germline V gene, CDR1 is SGHNT and CDR2 is YYREEE (reference sequence). The CDR3 sequence is 14 residues long. CDR3 sequence: CASSFPSTRETQYF. The CDR3 DNA follows: TGTGCCAGCAGCTTCCCCTCCACCAGAGAGACCCAGTACTTC.

In this sample, this clone turned up many times. The chain recombines TRBV19 with TRBJ1-5; 7 bases fit TRBD1. The trim removed 4 bases at V and 3 bases at J, leaving 6 bases unmatched. The CDR3 contains 15 residues. Germline CDR1 and CDR2: LNHDA and SQIVND (reference sequence). As DNA, the CDR3 is TGTGCCAGTAGTAGAGACAGGGTTCCCAATCAGCCCCAGCATTTT. It is translated as CASSRDRVPNQPQHF.

V and J are TRBV24-1 and TRBJ1-3; D is uncertain. The CDR3 sequence is 16 residues long. Germline loops: CDR1 KGHDR, CDR2 SFDVKD. Trimming stripped 3 bases from V and 4 bases from J, with 15 bases between. CDR3 amino acids: CATSDHPGRKGNTIYF. The CDR3 DNA is TGTGCCACCAGTGATCATCCGGGAAGAAAAGGAAACACCATATATTTT.

This rearrangement joins TRBV7-9 to TRBJ1-5; tentative D call: TRBD1 (5 bases). The germline V gene has CDR1 SEHNR and CDR2 FQNEAQ (reference sequence). Deletions cut 2 bases from V and 7 bases from J, with 12 bases between. The CDR3 is made up of 14 amino acids. The CDR3 loop is CASSLSGEGQPQHF. The CDR3 coding sequence is TGTGCCAGCAGCTTAAGTGGGGAGGGGCAGCCCCAGCATTTT.

This clone was counted a single time. The V gene is TRBV7-2, the J gene TRBJ2-7, with TRBD1 identical over 7 bases. CDR3 length: 15 amino acids. Germline-derived CDR1 and CDR2 are SGHTA and FQGNSA. With V trimmed by 4 bases and J by 2 bases, 8 bases remained unmatched. Here the CDR3 reads CASSSSDRATYEQYF. The CDR3 coding sequence is TGTGCCAGCAGCTCCTCAGACAGGGCAACCTACGAGCAGTACTTC.

In this sample, this clone turned up once. The genes are TRBV5-3 and TRBJ1-2, with D perhaps matching TRBD1 (5 bases). TRBV5-3 is an ORF for which the function is uncertain. V shed 4 bases and J shed 4 bases, with 11 bases lying between them. The CDR3 loop spans 13 amino acids. The CDR3 protein is CARSRWDFYGYTF. CDR3 nucleotide sequence: TGTGCCAGAAGCCGATGGGACTTCTATGGCTACACCTTC.

This chain connects TRBV7-9 to TRBJ1-1, with 10 bases fitting TRBD1. V lost 3 bases, J lost 4 bases, and 8 bases stayed unmatched. There are 16 residues in the CDR3. Germline CDR1 and CDR2: SEHNR and FQNEAQ (reference sequence). The CDR3 DNA reads TGTGCCAGCAGCTTGGGACAGGGGCCTTTTCCCACTGAAGCTTTCTTT. Its protein is CASSLGQGPFPTEAFF. Complete variable domain (other parts from reference TRBV7-9 and TRBJ1-1): DTGVSQNPRHKITKRGQNVTFRCDPISEHNRLYWYRQTLGQGPEFLTYFQNEAQLEKSRLLSDRFSAERPKGSFSTLEIQRTEQGDSAMYLCASSLGQGPFPTEAFFGQGTRLTVV.

This clone appeared a single time. This rearrangement joins TRBV3-1 (or the pseudogene TRBV3-2) to TRBJ2-1, with 12 bases aligning to TRBD2. CDR1 is LGHDT and CDR2 is YNNKEL in the germline V gene (reference sequence). CDR3 length: 16 amino acids. The V and J ends lost 4 bases and 7 bases, in that order; junction bases with no gene match: 8. CDR3: CASSLPLAGGPNEQFF. Here the CDR3 DNA reads TGTGCCAGCAGCCTACCCCTAGCGGGGGGGCCAAATGAGCAGTTCTTC.

This clone was recorded once. V usage is TRBV6-5 and J usage is TRBJ1-2, with TRBD1 matching 7 bases. CDR1 and CDR2 (germline): MNHEY, SVGAGI. The ends lost 7 bases at V and 6 bases at J; junction bases unmatched: 8. This CDR3 spans 13 amino acids. The CDR3 DNA reads as TGTGCCAGCACGAGACAGGGATGGGATGGCTACACCTTC. Its translation: CASTRQGWDGYTF.